This entry lists 20 T cell receptor beta chains sequenced from one sample in a study of OX40 agonist ivuxolimab in advanced cancers. Some clones are missing from TCRdb's copy, which holds only in-frame ones; the method was immunoSEQ multiplex PCR. The sample records several thousand clones, 69% being singletons. Specimen: CD4+ or CD8+ T cells sorted from blood, collected in a trial of the OX40 agonist ivuxolimab. Receptors originate from an adult with an advanced solid tumor such as melanoma, head and neck, liver or kidney cancer.

This sequence joins TRBV19 and TRBJ2-5; 7 nucleotides agree with TRBD1. Germline V gene lookup returns CDR1 LNHDA and CDR2 SQIVND (reference sequence). The CDR3 runs 14 residues. V gave up 10 bases and J gave up 4 bases; unmatched junction bases: 12. The CDR3 loop reads CANGGRQGAETQYF. CDR3 sequence (DNA): TGTGCCAATGGGGGTCGACAGGGAGCAGAGACCCAGTACTTC.

The chain is built from TRBV19 and TRBJ2-3; D might be TRBD1 (5 bases). Germline lookup yields CDR1 LNHDA and CDR2 SQIVND (reference sequence). CDR3 size: 15 residues. Between the trimmed V and J ends, which lost 3 bases and 5 bases, there was a span of 15 bases. The CDR3 DNA follows: TGTGCCAGTAGTATTGCTATGGGGCTCGGAGATACGCAGTATTTT. This translates into CASSIAMGLGDTQYF.

The chain joins TRBV29-1 to TRBJ2-6, with TRBD1 matching 8 bases. The ends lost 5 bases at V and 2 bases at J; junction bases unmatched: 2. This CDR3 has 14 residues. Germline assignment: CDR1 SQVTM and CDR2 ANQGSEA. The CDR3 nucleotides are TGCAGCGTTCCACAGGGGGCTGGGGCCAACGTCCTGACTTTC. As protein: CSVPQGAGANVLTF.

As for this clone: Since a far larger clone is one base different, this is likely a read error. V usage is TRBV5-1 and J usage is TRBJ2-7; TRBD2 might be the D (7 bases). V gave up 5 bases and J gave up 3 bases, with 12 bases separating them. There are 13 residues in the CDR3. Per germline, CDR1 SGHRS and CDR2 YFSETQ. CDR3 loop: CASRGGGGYEQYF. DNA of the CDR3: TGCGCCAGCAGGGGCGGGGGCGGCTACGAGCAGTACTTC. The variable domain in full, completed from reference TRBV5-1 and TRBJ2-7, reads KAGVTQTPRYLIKTRGQQVTLSCSPISGHRSVSWYQQTPGQGLQFLFEYFSETQRNKGNFPGRFSGRQFSNSRSEMNVSTLELGDSALYLCASRGGGGYEQYFGPGTRLTVT.

This clone was observed once. The chain couples TRBV29-1 to TRBJ2-7, with D perhaps TRBD1 or TRBD2 (5 bases each). The CDR3 covers 13 residues. Germline CDR1 SQVTM, CDR2 ANQGSEA. Trimming left V 4 bases short and J 0 bases short, with 10 bases between. CDR3 amino acids: CSVGGALSYEQYF. The CDR3 DNA follows: TGCAGCGTTGGAGGGGCGCTCTCCTACGAGCAGTACTTC.

This clone was detected only a few times. This chain connects TRBV7-8 to TRBJ1-1; a weak D match, TRBD1 (6 bases). Germline V gene data show CDR1 as SGHVS and CDR2 as FQNEAQ. CDR3 length: 14 amino acids. V was pared by 3 bases and J by 5 bases, with 13 bases between. The CDR3, as DNA: TGTGCCAGCAGCTTTCCGGACCAGGGGACTGAAGCTTTCTTT. Its translation is CASSFPDQGTEAFF.

J is TRBJ2-4 and V is TRBV12-1; TRBD1, the table's D call, lacks a check against the DNA. TRBV12-1 is a pseudogene segment. The CDR3 sequence is 12 residues long. Here the CDR3 DNA reads TGTGCCAGCAGCTACAGGGCGGACATTCAGTACTTC. Translation gives CASSYRADIQYF.

The chain is built from TRBV28 and TRBJ1-2, with 7 bases fitting TRBD1. Germline V gene lookup returns CDR1 MDHEN and CDR2 SYDVKM. The V segment lost 2 bases and the J segment 3 bases; nucleotides outside the gene matches: 6. The CDR3 extends over 15 amino acids. The CDR3 sequence: CASSLISGQYYGYTF. The CDR3 region has the DNA TGTGCCAGCAGTTTAATATCGGGACAGTACTATGGCTACACCTTC.

The rearrangement uses TRBV7-6 and TRBJ1-1, with D uncertain. Germline assignment: CDR1 SGHVS and CDR2 FNYEAQ. The CDR3 has 14 amino acids. Trimming pared 1 base from V and 2 bases from J, leaving 8 bases between. The DNA for the CDR3 is TGTGCCAGCAGCTTAGAAGTCCCCAACACTGAAGCTTTCTTT. Translated: CASSLEVPNTEAFF. Supplemented by reference TRBV7-6 and TRBJ1-1, the full variable domain reads GAGVSQSPRYKVTKRGQDVALRCDPISGHVSLYWYRQALGQGPEFLTYFNYEAQQDKSGLPNDRFSAERPEGSISTLTIQRTEQRDSAMYRCASSLEVPNTEAFFGQGTRLTVV.

This clone was observed a few times. The J gene is TRBJ2-1, the V gene TRBV7-9; a possible D gene is TRBD2 (5 bases). Germline V gene data show CDR1 as SEHNR and CDR2 as FQNEAQ (reference sequence). CDR3 size: 14 residues. Between the trimmed V and J ends, which lost 11 bases and 0 bases, there was a span of 14 bases. The CDR3 protein is CAEGEGSSYNEQFF. The CDR3 DNA follows: TGTGCCGAGGGAGAGGGAAGCTCCTACAATGAGCAGTTCTTC. Combining the CDR3 with reference TRBV7-9 and TRBJ2-1 gives the whole variable domain DTGVSQNPRHKITKRGQNVTFRCDPISEHNRLYWYRQTLGQGPEFLTYFQNEAQLEKSRLLSDRFSAERPKGSFSTLEIQRTEQGDSAMYLCAEGEGSSYNEQFFGPGTRLTVL.

This clone has more than one count but fewer than ten. This sequence joins TRBV19 and TRBJ1-1; TRBD1 might be the D (5 bases). Trimming took off 4 bases at V and 5 bases at J, with 11 bases between the two ends. CDR3 length: 13 residues. The germline gives CDR1 LNHDA, CDR2 SQIVND (reference sequence). CDR3: CASSTAGFTEAFF. The CDR3 DNA sequence: TGTGCCAGTAGTACCGCAGGGTTTACTGAAGCTTTCTTT.

The CDR3 spells CAWSPGTSGIGDEQFF. CDR3 coding DNA: TGTGCCTGGAGTCCCGGGACTAGCGGGATAGGAGATGAGCAGTTCTTC. The gene calls are TRBV30 and TRBJ2-1, with TRBD2 matching 13 bases. The junction had 9 bases not matched to a gene; V was cut back by 2 bases and J by 8 bases. There are 16 residues in the CDR3. Germline CDR1 GTSNPN, CDR2 SVGIG (reference sequence). The full variable domain, with the rest looked up from reference TRBV30 and TRBJ2-1, is SQTIHQWPATLVQPVGSPLSLECTVEGTSNPNLYWYRQAAGRGLQLLFYSVGIGQISSEVPQNLSASRPQDRQFILSSKKLLLSDSGFYLCAWSPGTSGIGDEQFFGPGTRLTVL.

The J gene is TRBJ1-1, the V gene TRBV19; tentative D call: TRBD1 (6 bases). Trimming removed 5 bases from V and 1 base from J, with 8 bases in between. The CDR3 totals 13 residues. Germline CDR1 and CDR2: LNHDA and SQIVND (reference sequence). Written as DNA, the CDR3 is TGTGCCAGTAGTCCGACAGGGAACACTGAAGCTTTCTTT. It specifies CASSPTGNTEAFF.

This sequence joins TRBV7-6 and TRBJ2-3; 8 bases fit TRBD1. J lost 3 bases, V lost 4 bases, and 6 bases had no gene match. Germline assignment: CDR1 SGHVS and CDR2 FNYEAQ. The CDR3 is made up of 15 amino acids. DNA for the CDR3: TGTGCCAGCAGCTCCCAGGGGGCGGCGACAGATACGCAGTATTTT. Its protein is CASSSQGAATDTQYF. Full variable domain (missing parts from reference TRBV7-6 and TRBJ2-3): GAGVSQSPRYKVTKRGQDVALRCDPISGHVSLYWYRQALGQGPEFLTYFNYEAQQDKSGLPNDRFSAERPEGSISTLTIQRTEQRDSAMYRCASSSQGAATDTQYFGPGTRLTVL.

This chain connects TRBV11-2 to TRBJ2-3; 8 bases are shared with TRBD2. The CDR3 has 14 residues. The ends lost 7 bases at V and 5 bases at J; junction bases unmatched: 8. Germline V CDR1 and CDR2: SGHAT, FQNNGV. The CDR3 nucleotides read TGTGCCAGCACACGCAACGGGAGGGAAGATACGCAGTATTTT. Encoded protein: CASTRNGREDTQYF.

This clone is large. This chain uses TRBV4-1 with TRBJ2-3; TRBD1 or TRBD2 may be the D gene (6 bases each). In germline, CDR1 is MGHRA, CDR2 YSYEKL. CDR3 length equals 15 residues. V gave up 4 bases and J gave up 4 bases, with 15 bases separating them. CDR3: CASSLSEGGSDTQYF. CDR3 coding DNA: TGCGCCAGCAGCCTGAGTGAGGGGGGCTCAGATACGCAGTATTTT.

This clone occurred once. The rearrangement links TRBV10-3 to TRBJ2-2, with 10 bases identical to TRBD1. J lost 6 bases, V lost 0 bases, and 4 bases had no gene match. The CDR3 spans 16 residues. Germline V gene data show CDR1 as ENHRY and CDR2 as SYGVKD. CDR3 loop: CAISESGTGDAGELFF. CDR3 sequence (DNA): TGTGCCATCAGTGAGTCGGGGACAGGGGATGCCGGGGAGCTGTTTTTT.

This clone is medium-sized (0.01 to 0.1%) within its sample. The chain carries TRBV6-5 and TRBJ1-5; D unresolved. Germline loops: CDR1 MNHEY, CDR2 SVGAGI. V gave up 7 bases and J gave up 0 bases, with 13 bases separating them. CDR3 length: 15 amino acids. DNA for the CDR3: TGTGCCAGCACCCCCCGTACCGGTAGCAATCAGCCCCAGCATTTT. Translation gives CASTPRTGSNQPQHF.

The V and J genes are TRBV7-3 and TRBJ2-1, with 13 bases matching TRBD2. There are 13 residues in the CDR3. V dropped 3 bases and J dropped 13; count of bases not matched to a gene: 3. From germline, CDR1 is SGHTA and CDR2 FQGTGA. The CDR3 reads CASSLTSGGLQFF. CDR3 DNA: TGTGCCAGCAGCTTGACTAGCGGGGGGTTACAGTTCTTC.

This clone was observed a few times. The rearrangement uses TRBV19 and TRBJ2-7; 8 bases are a match to TRBD2. Germline loops: CDR1 LNHDA, CDR2 SQIVND (reference sequence). The trim removed 10 bases at V and 3 bases at J, leaving 14 bases unmatched. This CDR3 has 15 amino acids. CDR3 sequence (DNA): TGTGCCACCACTCAAGGAGCGGGAGAGATCTACGAGCAGTACTTC. Translated, it gives CATTQGAGEIYEQYF.